The entry below describes one TCR beta chain. The target antigen is unknown. V lost 6 bases, J lost 2 bases, and 13 bases lay in between. CDR1 and CDR2 from the germline V gene are SNHLY and FYNNEI. This CDR3 has 14 amino acids. The data belong to a study of cytomegalovirus exposure and HLA in healthy donors. Turning to the study itself: A later analysis reported the 95 to 150 validation repertoires used the same platform as the 666 first-cohort repertoires. Points from the study as a whole: First-cohort TCR clusters were later found to tend to co-occur in the 120 or so validation repertoires. There were a few CMV-associated chains whose specificity for CMV antigens was confirmed in vitro. The investigators catalogued 164 TCR beta chains as cytomegalovirus-associated.

Some clones are missing from TCRdb's copy, which holds only in-frame ones; the method was immunoSEQ multiplex PCR. The data show about 160,000 clones, more than 75% seen once. The rearrangement joins TRBV2 to TRBJ1-2; tentative D call: TRBD1 (6 bases). Sequenced material: PBMCs. The sequence was obtained from a man between 18 and 29 years old in good health and CMV-seronegative. The CDR3 DNA follows: TGTGCCAGCAGAGCAGGGGACGCCAACTATGGCTACACCTTC. It codes for CASRAGDANYGYTF.